The source of this TCR beta chain is a study of shared clonotypes between healthy human individuals. Profiling relied on immunoSEQ multiplex PCR, and the TCRdb table lists in-frame clones only, not all of them. The sample comprises approximately 620,000 clones, about 97% of which are singletons, and 0.057% rests with the top ten. Germline assignment: CDR1 SNHLY and CDR2 FYNNEI. The V segment lost 4 bases and the J segment 0 bases; nucleotides outside the gene matches: 11. This CDR3 is 18 amino acids long. On this clone: What it binds is unknown.

Study observations and caveats: Generation probabilities were higher for clonotypes shared across all four sorted-subset donors than for unshared ones. Across a handful of donors, naive CD4 shared 5% to 6.5%, naive CD8 around 4%, memory CD4 more than 2%, memory CD8 roughly 0.37%.

The chain uses TRBV2 and TRBJ1-5, with 8 bases that match TRBD1. The receptor's source is a young woman in good health. The sequencing input was naive CD4+ T cells sorted from blood. Subset described: CD45RA+ positively selected. The CDR3 nucleotides are TGTGCCAGCAGTGTCCCCAACAGGGGGAGAATTAGCAATCAGCCCCAGCATTTT. It yields the protein CASSVPNRGRISNQPQHF.